This entry is about one TCR beta chain. The antigen is undetermined. These data originate in a study of T cell repertoires in cytomegalovirus infection. At the level of the study: The study used recently identified HLA-C-restricted and well-studied HLA-B-restricted CMV epitopes.

TCRdb independently ran MiXCR on the reads; one entry per CDR3 protein. Of approximately 100,000 distinct CDR3 sequences listed, 25% to 35% are singletons. CDR3 length: 12 amino acids. With 5 bases clipped from V and 11 bases from J, the junction kept 9 bases outside the gene matches. The V gene's germline CDR1 is MNHEY and CDR2 SMNVEV (reference sequence). V is TRBV27 and J is TRBJ2-7; 7 nucleotides align to TRBD2. The sequence derives from a human donor in good health (CMV status not recorded). Some clones in this sample may be carry-over from other donors' samples. The specimen comprised CD8+ T cells from cultured PBMCs, sampled from culture after CMV antigen stimulation. Here the CDR3 reads CASSLPGRDKYF. Here the CDR3 DNA reads TGTGCCAGCAGTCTTCCGGGGAGGGATAAGTACTTC.